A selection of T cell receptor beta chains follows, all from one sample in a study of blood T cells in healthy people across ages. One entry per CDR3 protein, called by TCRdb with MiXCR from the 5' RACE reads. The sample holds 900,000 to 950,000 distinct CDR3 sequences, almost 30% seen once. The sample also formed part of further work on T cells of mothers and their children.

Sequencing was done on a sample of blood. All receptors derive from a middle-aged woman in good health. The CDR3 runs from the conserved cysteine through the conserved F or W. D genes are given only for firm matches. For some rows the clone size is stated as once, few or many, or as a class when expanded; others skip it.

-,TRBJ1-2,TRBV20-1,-,CSAPGGARGGYTF,TGCAGTGCTCCCGGCGGCGCCCGGGGTGGCTACACCTTC
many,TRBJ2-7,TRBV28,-,CASSYGPPEQYF,TGTGCCAGCAGTTACGGACCGCCGGAGCAGTACTTC
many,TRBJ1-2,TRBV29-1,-,CSVEEGGAYGYTF,TGCAGCGTTGAAGAAGGGGGGGCCTATGGCTACACCTTC
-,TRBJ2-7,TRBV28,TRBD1,CASSGTGGLSYEQYF,TGTGCCAGCAGTGGGACAGGGGGGCTGTCCTACGAGCAGTACTTC
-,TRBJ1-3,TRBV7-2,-,CASSPQISGNTIYF,TGTGCCAGCAGCCCACAGATTTCTGGAAACACCATATATTTT
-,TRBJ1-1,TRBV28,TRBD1,CASSFGQGLGEAFF,TGTGCCAGCAGTTTCGGACAGGGCTTGGGTGAAGCTTTCTTT
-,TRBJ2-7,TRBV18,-,CASSDPFQGYEQYF,TGTGCCAGCTCAGACCCCTTTCAGGGCTACGAGCAGTACTTC
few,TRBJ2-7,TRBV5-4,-,CASKLEGQPYEQYF,TGTGCCAGCAAACTAGAAGGCCAGCCCTACGAGCAGTACTTC
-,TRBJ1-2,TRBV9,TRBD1,CASSGGQGSGYSYTF,TGTGCCAGCAGCGGGGGACAGGGGTCTGGCTATAGCTACACCTTC
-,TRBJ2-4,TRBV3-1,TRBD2,CASSQDPLAGRKNIQYF,TGTGCCAGCAGCCAAGACCCACTAGCGGGGAGGAAAAACATTCAGTACTTC
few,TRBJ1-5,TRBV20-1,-,CSASGAEYSNQPQHF,TGCAGTGCTTCGGGGGCAGAGTATAGCAATCAGCCCCAGCATTTT
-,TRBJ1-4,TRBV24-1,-,CATSDLGEKLFF,TGTGCCACCAGTGATTTAGGCGAAAAACTGTTTTTT
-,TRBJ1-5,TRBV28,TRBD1,CASGSRTGPHQPQHF,TGTGCCAGCGGTTCCCGGACAGGGCCCCATCAGCCCCAGCATTTT
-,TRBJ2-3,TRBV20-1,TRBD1,CSARDRGWTDTQYF,TGCAGTGCTAGAGACAGGGGGTGGACAGATACGCAGTATTTT
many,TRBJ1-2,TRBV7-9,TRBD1,CASSFTGANYGYTF,TGTGCCAGCAGCTTTACAGGGGCAAACTATGGCTACACCTTC
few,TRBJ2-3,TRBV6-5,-,CASSSIGGGSTDTQYF,TGTGCCAGCAGTTCGATCGGGGGTGGGAGCACAGATACGCAGTATTTT
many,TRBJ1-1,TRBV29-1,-,CSVEYQGYTEAFF,TGCAGCGTTGAATATCAGGGGTACACTGAAGCTTTCTTT
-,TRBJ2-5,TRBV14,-,CASSLPGVLETQYF,TGTGCCAGCAGCTTGCCAGGGGTTTTGGAGACCCAGTACTTC
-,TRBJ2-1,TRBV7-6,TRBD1,CASSLGRQGTGNEQFF,TGTGCCAGCAGCTTAGGGAGACAGGGGACTGGGAATGAGCAGTTCTTC
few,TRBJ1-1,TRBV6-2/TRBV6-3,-,CASSYSRFPQTEAFF,TGTGCCAGCAGTTACTCCCGTTTTCCGCAGACTGAAGCTTTCTTT
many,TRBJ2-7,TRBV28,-,CASRQSSYEQYF,TGTGCCAGCCGACAGAGCTCCTACGAGCAGTACTTC
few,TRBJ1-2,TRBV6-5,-,CASWERVRDYGYTF,TGTGCCAGCTGGGAGAGGGTCCGCGACTATGGCTACACCTTC
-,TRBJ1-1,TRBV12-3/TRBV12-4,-,CASSPEQTMNTEAFF,TGTGCCAGCAGTCCCGAACAGACCATGAACACTGAAGCTTTCTTT
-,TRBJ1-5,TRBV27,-,CASSLKGGLSNQPQHF,TGTGCCAGCAGTTTAAAGGGGGGCTTAAGCAATCAGCCCCAGCATTTT
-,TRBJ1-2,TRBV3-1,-,CASSQEFSYTF,TGTGCCAGCAGCCAAGAATTCAGCTACACCTTC
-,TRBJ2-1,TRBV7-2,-,CASSLKADVYNEQFF,TGTGCCAGCAGCTTAAAAGCGGATGTTTACAATGAGCAGTTCTTC
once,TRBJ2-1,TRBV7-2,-,CASSLGAKQFF,TGTGCCAGCAGCTTGGGGGCTAAGCAGTTCTTC
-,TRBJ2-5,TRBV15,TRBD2,CATSKGLAGGEGTQYF,TGTGCCACCAGCAAAGGACTAGCGGGGGGAGAAGGGACCCAGTACTTC
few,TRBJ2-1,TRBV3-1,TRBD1,CASSQGQGASYNEQFF,TGTGCCAGCAGCCAGGGACAGGGGGCCTCCTACAATGAGCAGTTCTTC
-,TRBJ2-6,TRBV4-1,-,CASSRQGGDASGANVLTF,TGCGCCAGCAGCCGGCAGGGCGGAGATGCCTCTGGGGCCAACGTCCTGACTTTC
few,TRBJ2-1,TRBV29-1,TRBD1,CSVEGTQTGGAGYFNEQFF,TGCAGCGTTGAAGGGACTCAAACAGGGGGCGCGGGGTATTTCAATGAGCAGTTCTTC
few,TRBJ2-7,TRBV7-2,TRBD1,CASSLDPGGRYEQYF,TGTGCCAGCAGCTTAGATCCAGGGGGAAGGTACGAGCAGTACTTC
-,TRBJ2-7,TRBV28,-,CASRPLIVPYEQYF,TGTGCCAGCAGACCGTTGATTGTCCCCTACGAGCAGTACTTC
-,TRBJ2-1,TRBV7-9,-,CASSLVEPYNEQFF,TGTGCCAGCAGCTTAGTAGAACCCTACAATGAGCAGTTCTTC
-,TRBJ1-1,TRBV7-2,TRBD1,CTSSSTGGLTEAFF,TGTACCAGCAGCTCGACAGGGGGGCTCACTGAAGCTTTCTTT
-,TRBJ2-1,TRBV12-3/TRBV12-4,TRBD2,CASRPLAGGVLDERFF,TGTGCCAGCAGACCATTAGCGGGGGGCGTGTTGGATGAGCGGTTCTTC
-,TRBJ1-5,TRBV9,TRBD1,CASSASGGWEPQHF,TGTGCCAGCAGCGCCTCAGGGGGCTGGGAGCCCCAGCATTTT
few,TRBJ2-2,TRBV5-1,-,CASAPPGAGELFF,TGCGCCAGCGCCCCCCCAGGTGCTGGTGAGCTGTTTTTT
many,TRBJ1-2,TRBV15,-,CATRVGEGYGYTF,TGTGCCACCAGGGTTGGGGAAGGCTATGGCTACACCTTC